This TCR beta chain is from a study of control samples from healthy donors and cancer patients. Clones were read by immunoSEQ multiplex PCR, and TCRdb kept only the in-frame ones, dropping some. The table has about 150,000 clones, about 93% seen once. In germline, CDR1 is SGHNT, CDR2 YYREEE (reference sequence). Trimming cost V 2 bases and J 0 bases, with 3 bases left between them. The CDR3 length is 14 residues. The receptor comes from a man in his fifties or sixties in good health. The sample was blood. The chain recombines TRBV5-4 with TRBJ2-6, with D uncertain. CDR3 loop: CASSFYSGANVLTF. The CDR3 DNA sequence: TGTGCCAGCAGCTTTTACTCTGGGGCCAACGTCCTGACTTTC.